These 24 T cell receptor beta chains originate from one sample sequenced in a study of shared clonotypes between healthy human individuals. Only in-frame clones appear in the TCRdb table, and some are missing; sequencing was by immunoSEQ multiplex PCR. The repertoire holds 470,000 or so clones, with 81% as singletons. Sequenced sample: PBMCs. Every receptor here comes from a woman aged 40-49 years in good health. Some clones in this sample may be carry-over from other donors' samples.

Of note for this clone: The same CDR3 can be traced to other DNA sequences in this sample. The J gene is TRBJ2-2, the V gene TRBV11-3, with D hard to call. CDR3 length equals 13 residues. Germline CDR1 is SGHNT and CDR2 is YENEEA. V was trimmed by 0 bases and J by 4 bases, leaving 3 bases between them. CDR3 bases: TGTGCCAGCAGCTTAGAAGGCACCGGGGAGCTGTTTTTT. This codes for CASSLEGTGELFF.

CDR3 nucleotide sequence: TGTGCCAGCAGTGCCGGCAGGGCGGCTGAAGCTTTCTTT. This codes for CASSAGRAAEAFF. V and J are TRBV6-1 and TRBJ1-1, with D possibly being TRBD1 (5 bases). The CDR3 is 13 amino acids. V dropped 4 bases and J dropped 6 bases, with 12 bases sitting between them. From germline, CDR1 is MNHNS and CDR2 SASEGT.

Details on this clone: A far larger clone lies a single base away; this is likely a read error. The V and J genes are TRBV4-3 and TRBJ2-1; 8 nucleotides match TRBD2. Germline lookup yields CDR1 LGHNA and CDR2 YSLEER. Trimming removed 1 base from V and 0 bases from J; junction bases left unmatched: 2. The CDR3 has 16 amino acids. This CDR3 reads CASSQGLASSYNEQFF. CDR3 bases: TGCGCCAGCAGCCAAGGACTAGCGAGCTCCTACAATGAGCAGTTCTTC.

Comments on this clone: A far larger clone is just one base off, so this is likely a read error. This rearrangement joins TRBV6-1 to TRBJ1-2, with D uncertain. CDR3 length equals 12 residues. Germline CDR1 MNHNS, CDR2 SASEGT. This CDR3 reads CASSARMGGCTF. CDR3 DNA: TGTGCCAGCAGTGCCAGGATGGGTGGCTGCACCTTC.

About this clone: A far more abundant clone sits one base away, making this likely a read error. V is TRBV5-4 and J is TRBJ2-7, with D tentatively TRBD2 (6 bases). CDR1 is SGHNT, CDR2 YYREEE, per germline (reference sequence). The CDR3 spans 15 residues. The CDR3 loop reads CASSLGGASSYDQYF. DNA for the CDR3: TGTGCCAGCAGCTTAGGCGGGGCGAGCTCCTACGATCAGTACTTC.

As to this clone: A much larger clone lies a single base off, so this may be a read error. The CDR3 DNA follows: TGTGCCAGCAGTTTATCGTGGCAAGGATACGAGCAGTTCTTC. Its translation is CASSLSWQGYEQFF. The V and J genes are TRBV27 and TRBJ2-1; D is ambiguous. V gave up 0 bases and J gave up 10 bases, with 13 bases separating them. Germline lookup yields CDR1 MNHEY and CDR2 SMNVEV (reference sequence). The CDR3 spans 14 residues.

V gene TRBV29-1 combines with J gene TRBJ2-7; tentatively, D is TRBD1 (5 bases). CDR1 SQVTM and CDR2 ANQGSEA come from the germline V gene. With 0 bases removed from V and 3 bases from J, the gap between germline ends came to 9 bases. The CDR3 covers 13 residues. As DNA, the CDR3 is TGCAGCGTTGAAGAGGCGCAGGGCTACGAGCAGTACTTC. Protein product: CSVEEAQGYEQYF.

The V gene is TRBV11-3, the J gene TRBJ2-1; D is ambiguous. The CDR3 loop spans 14 amino acids. The V and J ends lost 0 bases and 10 bases respectively, with 13 bases between them. Germline loops: CDR1 SGHNT, CDR2 YENEEA. Here the CDR3 DNA reads TGTGCCAGCAGCTTAGATCCGCTGGCCGGAGAGCAGTTCTTC. Residues: CASSLDPLAGEQFF.

This clone has just a few counts. This chain joins TRBV28 and TRBJ2-7; D is ambiguous. In germline, CDR1 is MDHEN, CDR2 SYDVKM. There are 14 residues in the CDR3. The germline V and J ends were trimmed by 6 bases and 2 bases, with 14 bases remaining between them. CDR3 nucleotide sequence: TGTGCCAGCAGCGTAGTCGGGCCCACCTACGAGCAGTACTTC. Protein sequence: CASSVVGPTYEQYF.

This clone was picked up many times. The chain links TRBV11-2 to TRBJ1-2; the D gene is possibly TRBD1 (6 bases). The CDR3 has 14 amino acids. V was cut by 4 bases and J by 8 bases, with 17 bases left in between. Germline CDR1 reads SGHAT; CDR2 reads FQNNGV. In nucleotides, the CDR3 is TGTGCCAGCAGCTATGCGGGGGCGGGCGGCGGCTACACCTTC. It specifies CASSYAGAGGGYTF.

This chain joins TRBV28 and TRBJ2-1; D is perhaps TRBD2 (6 bases). The CDR3 sequence is 15 residues long. CDR1 MDHEN and CDR2 SYDVKM come from the germline V gene. Deletions cut 7 bases from V and 9 bases from J, with 22 bases between. This chain's CDR3 is CASNPLTGVTTEQFF. The CDR3 bases are TGTGCCAGCAACCCCCTAACGGGGGTTACAACTGAGCAGTTCTTC.

This clone is a singleton in its sample. The rearrangement links TRBV28 to TRBJ2-2, with 7 bases identical to TRBD2. The CDR3 spans 13 residues. The V segment lost 8 bases and the J segment 3 bases; nucleotides outside the gene matches: 3. Germline CDR1 MDHEN, CDR2 SYDVKM. The CDR3 reads CASALAHTGELFF. CDR3 nucleotides: TGTGCCAGCGCACTAGCGCACACCGGGGAGCTGTTTTTT. Based on the CDR3 plus reference TRBV28 and TRBJ2-2, the full variable domain is DVKVTQSSRYLVKRTGEKVFLECVQDMDHENMFWYRQDPGLGLRLIYFSYDVKMKEKGDIPEGYSVSREKKERFSLILESASTNQTSMYLCASALAHTGELFFGEGSRLTVL.

The J gene is TRBJ1-2, the V gene TRBV11-2; D remains unclear. Trimming pared 1 base from V and 3 bases from J, leaving 9 bases between. Germline V gene data show CDR1 as SGHAT and CDR2 as FQNNGV. CDR3 size: 14 residues. The CDR3 region has the DNA TGTGCCAGCAGCTTAGTACCGGATTACTATGGCTACACCTTC. Protein product: CASSLVPDYYGYTF.

This clone has more than one count but fewer than ten. This rearrangement joins TRBV9 to TRBJ2-1; TRBD2 matches at 8 bases. This CDR3 has 14 residues. Germline V CDR1 and CDR2: SGDLS, YYNGEE. The J segment lost 7 bases and the V segment lost 3 bases, leaving 6 bases of the junction unmatched. CDR3 amino acids: CASSGETSVNEQFF. The CDR3 DNA is TGTGCCAGCAGCGGGGAGACTAGCGTGAATGAGCAGTTCTTC.

This clone was observed once. A far larger clone is one base from this, pointing to a likely read error. The chain employs TRBV2 and TRBJ2-1; 11 bases agree with TRBD2. CDR3 length: 14 residues. The V gene's germline CDR1 is SNHLY and CDR2 FYNNEI. Here the CDR3 DNA reads TGTTCCAGCACTGGGGCTAGCGGGAGGTGGGAGCAGTTCTTC. The encoded protein is CSSTGASGRWEQFF.

The gene calls are TRBV19 and TRBJ1-5; no clear D gene. This CDR3 has 12 residues. Trimming took 8 bases from V and 5 from J, leaving 10 bases between them. Germline values: CDR1 LNHDA, CDR2 SQIVND (reference sequence). The CDR3 here is CASAMPHQPQHF. Written as DNA, the CDR3 is TGTGCCAGTGCGATGCCCCATCAGCCCCAGCATTTT.

To note about this clone: This likely reflects a read error, since a far larger clone is one base away. This sample also contains other DNA sequences that code for the same CDR3. The rearrangement links TRBV7-9 to TRBJ1-1; no reliable D call. CDR1 SEHNR and CDR2 FQNEAQ come from the germline V gene (reference sequence). The CDR3 loop spans 12 amino acids. CDR3 DNA sequence: TGCGCCAGCAGCTTAGTCAACACTGAAGCTTTCTTT. It encodes CASSLVNTEAFF.

V usage is TRBV25-1 and J usage is TRBJ2-7; D gene uncertain. V lost 7 bases to trimming and J lost 3 bases, with 10 bases between them. CDR1 is MGHDK, CDR2 SYGVNS, per germline. The CDR3 length is 12 residues. DNA of the CDR3: TGTGCCAGCATGGGGTTTGGCTACGAGCAGTACTTC. Residues: CASMGFGYEQYF.

The chain joins TRBV9 to TRBJ2-7; possibly TRBD1 for D (8 bases). V was clipped by 4 bases and J by 5 bases, with 25 bases between them. Germline CDR1 reads SGDLS; CDR2 reads YYNGEE. The CDR3 sequence is 17 residues long. CDR3 sequence reads: CASSSHGEGQEWDEQYF. In DNA, the CDR3 is TGTGCCAGCAGCTCCCACGGGGAGGGACAGGAGTGGGACGAGCAGTACTTC.

Points on this clone: A far larger clone is off by one base, so a read error is likely. Other nucleotide sequences in the sample specify the same CDR3. The rearrangement links TRBV28 to TRBJ2-5; D is unclear. The CDR3 loop spans 11 amino acids. Germline CDR1 MDHEN, CDR2 SYDVKM. Trimming stripped 6 bases from V and 5 bases from J, with 7 bases between. In DNA, the CDR3 is TGTGCCAGCAGCTTACGTGAGACCCAGTACTTC. Its translation: CASSLRETQYF.

The chain carries TRBV7-3 and TRBJ1-5; 8 bases are shared with TRBD1. Looked up from germline, CDR1 is SGHTA and CDR2 is FQGTGA. The V segment lost 5 bases and the J segment 5 bases; nucleotides outside the gene matches: 2. The length of the CDR3 is 13 residues. The CDR3 sequence: CASSTTGDQPQHF. The CDR3, as DNA: TGTGCCAGCAGCACGACAGGGGATCAGCCCCAGCATTTT.

The CDR3 region is CASSVGGAGVPYEQYF. CDR3 bases: TGTGCCAGCAGCGTGGGCGGGGCAGGGGTGCCCTACGAGCAGTACTTC. V usage is TRBV9 and J usage is TRBJ2-7; D may correspond to TRBD1 or TRBD2 (6 bases each). CDR3 length: 16 residues. From germline, CDR1 is SGDLS and CDR2 YYNGEE. Between the trimmed V and J ends, which lost 2 bases and 2 bases, there was a span of 17 bases.

The V and J genes are TRBV2 and TRBJ2-1; 14 nucleotides line up with TRBD2. Unmatched junction bases numbered 7, after V lost 3 bases and J lost 9 bases. Per the germline V gene, CDR1 is SNHLY and CDR2 is FYNNEI. The CDR3 has 16 residues. The CDR3 DNA reads TGTGCCAGCAGTGACCCGGGACTAGCGGGAGTGAGTGAGCAGTTCTTC. Translating it yields CASSDPGLAGVSEQFF.

This chain joins TRBV9 and TRBJ2-1; D remains unclear. Germline V gene lookup returns CDR1 SGDLS and CDR2 YYNGEE. This CDR3 comprises 15 residues. Deletions cut 0 bases from V and 8 bases from J, with 15 bases between. The CDR3 spells CASSVGARFADEQFF. DNA of the CDR3: TGTGCCAGCAGCGTAGGGGCCCGATTCGCGGATGAGCAGTTCTTC.